This T cell receptor beta chain is from a study of CD8+ T cells in alopecia areata. Study in general: Treated patients received oral tofacitinib, 5 to 10 mg twice daily. The study, taken as a whole, reports: Scalp sequencing also captures normal skin's resident alphabeta T cells.

It was cDNA, reverse transcribed from extracted RNA, that served as the sequencing template. TCRdb's table, derived via immunoSEQ multiplex PCR, lists solely in-frame clones and lacks some. The sample contains 80,000 or so clones, around two thirds of which appear only once. Treatment specified: oral pan-JAK inhibitor, 5-10 mg twice daily. On this clone itself: Antigen specificity is unknown.

Unmatched junction bases numbered 3, after V lost 0 bases and J lost 2 bases. The CDR3 is 15 amino acids. Germline assignment: CDR1 LGHNA and CDR2 YSLEER. This TCR was recovered from a human donor with alopecia areata. Sequencing used CD8+ T cells sorted from blood, obtained at week 24, from a patient treated with tofacitinib. J is TRBJ2-7 and V is TRBV4-3; the match to TRBD2 covers 8 bases. The CDR3 nucleotides read TGCGCCAGCAGCCAAGACGGGACTAGTGCCTACGAGCAGTACTTC. Its translation is CASSQDGTSAYEQYF.